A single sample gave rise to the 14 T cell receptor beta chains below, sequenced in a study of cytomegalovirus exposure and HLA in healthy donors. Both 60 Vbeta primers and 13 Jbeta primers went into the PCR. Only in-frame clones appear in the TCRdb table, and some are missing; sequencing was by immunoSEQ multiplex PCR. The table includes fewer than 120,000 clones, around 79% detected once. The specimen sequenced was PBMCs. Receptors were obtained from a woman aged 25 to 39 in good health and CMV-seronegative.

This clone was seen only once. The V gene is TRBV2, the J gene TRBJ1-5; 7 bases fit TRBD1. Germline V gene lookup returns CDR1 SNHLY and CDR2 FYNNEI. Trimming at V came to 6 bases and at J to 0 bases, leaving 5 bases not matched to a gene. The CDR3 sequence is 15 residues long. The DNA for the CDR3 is TGTGCCAGCAGGGGGACAGATTATAGCAATCAGCCCCAGCATTTT. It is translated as CASRGTDYSNQPQHF.

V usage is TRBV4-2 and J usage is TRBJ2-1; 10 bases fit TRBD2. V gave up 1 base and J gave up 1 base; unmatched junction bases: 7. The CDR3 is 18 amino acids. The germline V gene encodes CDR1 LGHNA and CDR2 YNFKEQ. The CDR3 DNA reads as TGTGCCAGCAGCCAAGGGGTGGGACTAGCGAGTTCCTACAATGAGCAGTTCTTC. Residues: CASSQGVGLASSYNEQFF.

This chain's CDR3 is CASSPQGSSGYEQYF. CDR3 in DNA: TGTGCCAGCAGCCCCCAGGGGTCGTCAGGTTACGAGCAGTACTTC. The chain recombines TRBV14 with TRBJ2-7; D perhaps matches TRBD1 (6 bases). The CDR3 runs to 15 residues. V was cut by 4 bases and J by 4 bases, with 17 bases left in between. Germline CDR1 and CDR2: SGHDN and FVKESK.

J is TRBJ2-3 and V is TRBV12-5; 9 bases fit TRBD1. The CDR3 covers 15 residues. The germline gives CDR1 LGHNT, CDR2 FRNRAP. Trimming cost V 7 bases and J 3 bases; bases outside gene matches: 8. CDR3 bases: TGTGCTAGTGCCATGACAGGGGGGGAAACAGATACGCAGTATTTT. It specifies CASAMTGGETDTQYF.

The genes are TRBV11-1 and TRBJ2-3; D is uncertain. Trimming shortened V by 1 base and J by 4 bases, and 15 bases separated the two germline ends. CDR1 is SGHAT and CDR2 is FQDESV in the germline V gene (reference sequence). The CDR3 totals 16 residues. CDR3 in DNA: TGTGCCAGCAGCTTAGTAGGTGGAGCCCTAGCAGATACGCAGTATTTT. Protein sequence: CASSLVGGALADTQYF.

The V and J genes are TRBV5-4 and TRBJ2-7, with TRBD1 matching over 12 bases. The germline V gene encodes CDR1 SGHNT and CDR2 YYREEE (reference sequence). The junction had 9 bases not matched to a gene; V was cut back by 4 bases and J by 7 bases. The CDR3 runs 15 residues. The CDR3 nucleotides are TGTGCCAGCAGCCCAGGGACAGGGGGCATCAAGGAGCAGTACTTC. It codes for CASSPGTGGIKEQYF.

Written as DNA, the CDR3 is TGTGCCAGCAGTTTTCGAGCTGGTGAGCAGTTCTTC. It translates to CASSFRAGEQFF. The J gene is TRBJ2-1, the V gene TRBV28; D ambiguous. Trimming stripped 3 bases from V and 9 bases from J, with 9 bases between. Germline V gives CDR1 MDHEN, CDR2 SYDVKM. The CDR3 runs to 12 residues.

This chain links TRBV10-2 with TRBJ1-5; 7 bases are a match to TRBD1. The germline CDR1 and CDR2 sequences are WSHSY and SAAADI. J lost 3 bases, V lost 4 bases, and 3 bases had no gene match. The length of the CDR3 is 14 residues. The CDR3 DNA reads TGCGCCAGCAGTGTACAGGGGTTCAATCAGCCCCAGCATTTT. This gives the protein CASSVQGFNQPQHF.

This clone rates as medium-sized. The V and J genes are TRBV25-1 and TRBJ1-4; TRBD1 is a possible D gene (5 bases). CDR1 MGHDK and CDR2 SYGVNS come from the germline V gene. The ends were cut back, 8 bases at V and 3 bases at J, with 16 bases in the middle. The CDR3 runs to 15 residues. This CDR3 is CASSIDSGANEKLFF. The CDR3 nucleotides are TGTGCCAGCTCCATTGACTCGGGGGCTAATGAAAAACTGTTTTTT.

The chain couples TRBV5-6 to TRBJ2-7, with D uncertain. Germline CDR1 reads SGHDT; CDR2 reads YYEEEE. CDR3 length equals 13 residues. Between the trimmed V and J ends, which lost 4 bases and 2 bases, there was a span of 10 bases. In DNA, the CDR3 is TGTGCCAGCAGCGGTCGGGTTACCTACGAGCAGTACTTC. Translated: CASSGRVTYEQYF.

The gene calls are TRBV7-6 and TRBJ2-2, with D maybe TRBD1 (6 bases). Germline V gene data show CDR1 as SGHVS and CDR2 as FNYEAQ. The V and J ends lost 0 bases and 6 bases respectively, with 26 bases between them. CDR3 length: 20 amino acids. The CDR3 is CASSLAPVGAGQNMAGELFF. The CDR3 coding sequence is TGTGCCAGCAGCTTAGCCCCTGTGGGGGCCGGCCAAAATATGGCCGGGGAGCTGTTTTTT.

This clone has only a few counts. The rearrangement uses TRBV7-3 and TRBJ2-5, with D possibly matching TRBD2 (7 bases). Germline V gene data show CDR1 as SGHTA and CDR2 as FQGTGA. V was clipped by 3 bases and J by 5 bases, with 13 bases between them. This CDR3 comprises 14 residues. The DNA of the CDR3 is TGTGCCAGCAGCTTGGGGGGGCCTGGGGAGACCCAGTACTTC. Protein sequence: CASSLGGPGETQYF.

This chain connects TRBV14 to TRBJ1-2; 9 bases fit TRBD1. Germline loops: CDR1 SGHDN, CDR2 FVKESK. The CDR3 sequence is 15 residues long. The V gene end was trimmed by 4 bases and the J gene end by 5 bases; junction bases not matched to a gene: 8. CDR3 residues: CASSPQGAVGYGYTF. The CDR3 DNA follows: TGTGCCAGCAGCCCACAGGGGGCGGTTGGGTATGGCTACACCTTC.

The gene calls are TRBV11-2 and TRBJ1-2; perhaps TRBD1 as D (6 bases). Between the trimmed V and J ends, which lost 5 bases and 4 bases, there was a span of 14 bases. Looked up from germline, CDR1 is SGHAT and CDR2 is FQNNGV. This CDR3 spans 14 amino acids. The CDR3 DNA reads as TGTGCCAGCAGCCCCGGGGGGCGCACCTATGGCTACACCTTC. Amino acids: CASSPGGRTYGYTF. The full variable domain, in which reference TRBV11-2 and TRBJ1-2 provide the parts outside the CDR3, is EAGVAQSPRYKIIEKRQSVAFWCNPISGHATLYWYQQILGQGPKLLIQFQNNGVVDDSQLPKDRFSAERLKGVDSTLKIQPAKLEDSAVYLCASSPGGRTYGYTFGSGTRLTVV.